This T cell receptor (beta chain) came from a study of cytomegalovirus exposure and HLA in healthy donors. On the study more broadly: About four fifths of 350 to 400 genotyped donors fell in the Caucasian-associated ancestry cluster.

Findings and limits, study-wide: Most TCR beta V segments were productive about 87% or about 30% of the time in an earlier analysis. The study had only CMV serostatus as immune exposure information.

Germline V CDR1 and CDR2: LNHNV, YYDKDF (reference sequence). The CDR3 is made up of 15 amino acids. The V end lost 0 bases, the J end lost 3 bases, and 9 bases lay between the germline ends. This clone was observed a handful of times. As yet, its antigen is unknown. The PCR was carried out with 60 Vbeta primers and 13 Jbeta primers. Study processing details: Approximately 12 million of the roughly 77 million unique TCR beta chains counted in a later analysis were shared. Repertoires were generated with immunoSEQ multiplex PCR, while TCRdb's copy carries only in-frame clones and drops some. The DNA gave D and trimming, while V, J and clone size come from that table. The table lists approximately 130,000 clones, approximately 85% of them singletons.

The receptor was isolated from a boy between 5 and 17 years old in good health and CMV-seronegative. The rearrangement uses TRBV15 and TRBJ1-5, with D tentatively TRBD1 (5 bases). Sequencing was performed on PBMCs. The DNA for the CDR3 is TGTGCCACCAGCAGAGACAGGGCCAACAATCAGCCCCAGCATTTT. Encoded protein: CATSRDRANNQPQHF. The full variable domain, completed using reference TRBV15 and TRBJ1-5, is DAMVIQNPRYQVTQFGKPVTLSCSQTLNHNVMYWYQQKSSQAPKLLFHYYDKDFNNEADTPDNFQSRRPNTSFCFLDIRSPGLGDTAMYLCATSRDRANNQPQHFGDGTRLSIL.